These 16 T cell receptor beta chains were sequenced from one sample in a study of regulatory T cells in long-lasting Graves disease. As to time point: newly diagnosed GD, antithyroid drugs for less than 3 months. The TCR library was made from RNA extracted from PBMCs. Arm-PCR of CDR3 regions and iRepertoire HTBI primers were the basis on which TCR beta libraries were built. TCRdb re-analysed the multiplex PCR reads in MiXCR, keeping a single row per CDR3 protein. The table has about 400,000 distinct CDR3 sequences, approximately 15% seen once; the top ten hold approximately 7.8%. This sample was also put to use in a study of T cells in Graves' hyperthyroidism and ophthalmopathy.

The specimen comprised peripheral blood mononuclear cells (PBMCs), sampled at new diagnosis, from a patient treated with antithyroid drugs. These receptor sequences come from a woman aged 40 to 49 with Graves disease.

The sample holds many counts of this clonotype. This chain links TRBV29-1 with TRBJ2-1; 7 positions match TRBD2. This CDR3 contains 14 residues. CDR1 is SQVTM, CDR2 ANQGSEA, per germline. The J segment lost 6 bases and the V segment lost 4 bases, leaving 9 bases of the junction unmatched. This CDR3 reads CSVGSGGFANEQFF. Here the CDR3 DNA reads TGCAGCGTTGGTTCGGGAGGCTTCGCCAATGAGCAGTTCTTC.

This clonotype came up many times. The chain recombines TRBV24-1 with TRBJ2-5; unclear D gene. V was pared by 9 bases and J by 5 bases, with 15 bases between. The CDR3 contains 13 residues. The germline V gene has CDR1 KGHDR and CDR2 SFDVKD. CDR3 protein: CATGKSPEETQYF. The CDR3 DNA reads TGTGCCACCGGCAAGTCTCCGGAGGAGACCCAGTACTTC.

This clonotype has ten or more counts. The chain has TRBV30 and TRBJ1-6; D is ambiguous. The V gene lost 2 bases and the J gene lost 7 bases, with 15 bases spanning the gap. Germline assignment: CDR1 GTSNPN and CDR2 SVGIG (reference sequence). The CDR3 covers 15 residues. The CDR3: CAWSPPGYPNSPLHF. As DNA, the CDR3 is TGTGCCTGGAGTCCCCCGGGCTACCCGAATTCACCCCTCCACTTT.

This clonotype appeared many times. V is TRBV3-1 and J is TRBJ2-7, with D maybe TRBD2 (5 bases). The CDR3 runs 11 residues. V gave up 5 bases and J gave up 12 bases, with 14 bases separating them. Per germline, CDR1 LGHDT and CDR2 YNNKEL (reference sequence). CDR3 loop: CASSAEDGVYF. Written as DNA, the CDR3 is TGTGCCAGCAGCGCCGAGGACGGGGTGTACTTC.

The table lists this clonotype with a few counts. The chain is built from TRBV19 and TRBJ2-1, with D possibly TRBD2 on 6 matching bases. The V and J ends lost 5 bases and 12 bases respectively, with 23 bases between them. Looked up from germline, CDR1 is LNHDA and CDR2 is SQIVND (reference sequence). This CDR3 spans 15 amino acids. The CDR3: CASSPQEGRRAGQFF. In DNA form, the CDR3 reads TGTGCCAGTAGTCCCCAAGAGGGGCGGAGGGCCGGGCAGTTCTTC.

This clonotype occurred many times. The chain is built from TRBV6-1 and TRBJ2-7, with 8 positions matching TRBD1. V was pared by 7 bases and J by 6 bases, with 2 bases of the junction left unmatched. Germline V lookup: CDR1 MNHNS, CDR2 SASEGT. The CDR3 is 11 residues long. The CDR3 region has the DNA TGTGCCAGCACCGGGACAGGCGAGCAGTACTTC. Residues: CASTGTGEQYF.

This clonotype appeared many times. The chain combines TRBV29-1 with TRBJ2-1, with a weak D call TRBD2 (6 bases). CDR3 length: 13 amino acids. Germline V gene lookup returns CDR1 SQVTM and CDR2 ANQGSEA. Trimming cost V 6 bases and J 6 bases, with 15 bases left between them. The CDR3 region is CSVGPGTFNEQFF. In DNA, the CDR3 is TGCAGCGTGGGTCCCGGGACTTTCAATGAGCAGTTCTTC.

This clonotype has only a few counts. The chain recombines TRBV6-2 or TRBV6-3 with TRBJ2-2; D is possibly TRBD1 (6 bases). There are 14 residues in the CDR3. Germline CDR1 is MNHEY and CDR2 is SVGEGT. Trimming removed 7 bases from V and 7 bases from J, with 16 bases in between. This CDR3 reads CASNWLGHGGELFF. CDR3 nucleotides: TGTGCCAGCAACTGGTTGGGACATGGCGGGGAGCTGTTTTTT.

This chain uses TRBV6-2 or TRBV6-3 with TRBJ1-5; D is undetermined. CDR3 length equals 14 residues. Looked up from germline, CDR1 is MNHEY and CDR2 is SVGEGT. V lost 4 bases, J lost 0 bases, and 7 bases lay in between. DNA for the CDR3: TGTGCCAGCAGTTCCGGCCATAGCAATCAGCCCCAGCATTTT. Translation gives CASSSGHSNQPQHF.

This clonotype was seen at least ten times. V gene TRBV2 combines with J gene TRBJ2-3; no clear D gene. Trimming took off 3 bases at V and 6 bases at J, with 7 bases between the two ends. The CDR3 runs to 12 residues. Germline CDR1 reads SNHLY; CDR2 reads FYNNEI. CDR3 sequence: CASSEFRDTQYF. The CDR3 DNA reads TGTGCCAGCAGTGAGTTCAGGGATACGCAGTATTTT.

This clonotype was recorded many times. V is TRBV11-3 and J is TRBJ2-7, with TRBD2 matching 9 bases. The CDR3 covers 16 residues. Germline V lookup: CDR1 SGHNT, CDR2 YENEEA. The trim removed 1 base at V and 1 base at J, leaving 5 bases unmatched. Here the CDR3 DNA reads TGTGCCAGCAGCTTAGTGGGGACTAGCTCTTCCTACGAGCAGTACTTC. Residues: CASSLVGTSSSYEQYF.

This clonotype was seen repeatedly, ten times or more. CDR3 sequence: CASSLQVNTEAFF. The CDR3 DNA is TGTGCCAGCAGTCTTCAGGTAAACACTGAAGCTTTCTTT. J is TRBJ1-1 and V is TRBV28; D remains unclear. The CDR3 covers 13 residues. V lost 5 bases and J 2 bases, leaving 9 bases between the germline ends. Germline CDR1 MDHEN, CDR2 SYDVKM.

This clonotype has at least ten counts. The chain has TRBV14 and TRBJ2-1; 7 bases are shared with TRBD2. The junction had 10 bases not matched to a gene; V was cut back by 5 bases and J by 15 bases. Germline CDR1 and CDR2: SGHDN and FVKESK. The CDR3 covers 12 residues. As DNA, the CDR3 is TGTGCCAGCAGCTTGCAGAACGGGAGGCTGTTCTTC. This translates into CASSLQNGRLFF.

This clonotype came up many times. The chain combines TRBV27 with TRBJ1-6, with D uncertain. The CDR3 consists of 15 residues. Germline V gives CDR1 MNHEY, CDR2 SMNVEV (reference sequence). V lost 3 bases and J lost 0, with 6 bases in between. The CDR3 nucleotides are TGTGCCAGCAGTTTGGGGTACTCCTATAATTCACCCCTCCACTTT. It is translated as CASSLGYSYNSPLHF.

This clonotype was seen many times. The rearrangement joins TRBV28 to TRBJ2-5, with D possibly TRBD1 on 5 matching bases. Trimming cost V 2 bases and J 5 bases, with 12 bases left between them. Germline CDR1 and CDR2: MDHEN and SYDVKM. The CDR3 loop spans 14 amino acids. The CDR3 DNA follows: TGTGCCAGCAGTTTAGCGGACCCAGGGGAGACCCAGTACTTC. This gives the protein CASSLADPGETQYF.

Note on this clonotype: At one boundary the junction diverges from the germline segment, which might be a read error. J is TRBJ2-7 and V is TRBV5-1; TRBD1 aligns across 8 bases. From germline, CDR1 is SGHRS and CDR2 YFSETQ. This CDR3 comprises 14 residues. CDR3 sequence reads: CASSLSGGLDERYF. CDR3 DNA: TGCGCCAGCAGCTTGTCAGGGGGCCTCGACGAGCGGTACTTC.